Listed here are 14 T cell receptor beta chains from one sample, sequenced in a study of shared clonotypes between healthy human individuals. The naive CD8 subset, CD45RO-negative cells positively selected for CCR7, excluded terminally differentiated effector memory CD45RA+ cells. Only in-frame clones appear in the TCRdb table, and some are missing; sequencing was by immunoSEQ multiplex PCR. Of approximately 2,000,000 clones listed, 93% were seen once; the top ten hold about 1.7%. The specimen was naive CD8+ T cells from PBMCs. The receptors derive from a man between 18 and 35 years old in good health. Some clones in this sample may be carry-over from other donors' samples.

The V and J genes are TRBV27 and TRBJ1-1; D not certain. CDR3 length: 13 amino acids. Deletions cut 4 bases from V and 6 bases from J, with 12 bases between. Per the germline V gene, CDR1 is MNHEY and CDR2 is SMNVEV (reference sequence). CDR3 in DNA: TGTGCCAGCAGTTCCCCCCCGGTGGCTGAAGCTTTCTTT. Amino acids: CASSSPPVAEAFF.

V usage is TRBV11-2 and J usage is TRBJ2-6, with TRBD2 as a possible D gene (6 bases). The CDR3 runs 15 residues. CDR1 and CDR2 (germline): SGHAT, FQNNGV. The V gene lost 5 bases and the J gene lost 2 bases, with 10 bases spanning the gap. The CDR3 bases are TGTGCCAGCAGCCCGGGGGTTCCTGGGGCCAACGTCCTGACTTTC. It translates to CASSPGVPGANVLTF.

The table lists this clone with a count of one. The chain is built from TRBV27 and TRBJ2-7; D is perhaps TRBD1 or TRBD2 (5 bases each). CDR1 is MNHEY, CDR2 SMNVEV, per germline (reference sequence). Trimming took off 8 bases at V and 3 bases at J, with 26 bases between the two ends. This CDR3 region has 17 residues. DNA for the CDR3: TGTGCCAGCGCCTCTAGCCCAGGGAGCCCCCGTGGCTACGAGCAGTACTTC. Its translation is CASASSPGSPRGYEQYF.

This clone was recorded only once. This chain joins TRBV19 and TRBJ2-7, with D hard to call. Germline V gene data show CDR1 as LNHDA and CDR2 as SQIVND (reference sequence). This CDR3 contains 14 residues. Trimming left V 1 base short and J 4 bases short, with 11 bases between. The CDR3 DNA reads TGTGCCAGTAGTATAGGGGCATTACCTTACGAGCAGTACTTC. This gives the protein CASSIGALPYEQYF. The whole variable domain, filled in from reference TRBV19 and TRBJ2-7, reads DGGITQSPKYLFRKEGQNVTLSCEQNLNHDAMYWYRQDPGQGLRLIYYSQIVNDFQKGDIAEGYSVSREKKESFPLTVTSAQKNPTAFYLCASSIGALPYEQYFGPGTRLTVT.

The chain combines TRBV7-8 with TRBJ1-5; no clear D. Germline V lookup: CDR1 SGHVS, CDR2 FQNEAQ. CDR3 size: 17 residues. V was trimmed by 2 bases and J by 3 bases, leaving 17 bases between them. The DNA of the CDR3 is TGTGCCAGCAGCTTAAGCTTGTGGGGTCAGAACAATCAGCCCCAGCATTTT. Protein: CASSLSLWGQNNQPQHF.

This chain uses TRBV5-4 with TRBJ2-1; tentatively, D is TRBD2 (5 bases). V was pared by 2 bases and J by 8 bases, with 14 bases between. The CDR3 length is 14 residues. CDR1 is SGHNT, CDR2 YYREEE, per germline (reference sequence). The CDR3 is CASSLLRANDEQFF. The CDR3 nucleotides read TGTGCCAGCAGCTTATTGAGGGCGAACGATGAGCAGTTCTTC.

The chain recombines TRBV6-6 with TRBJ2-1; 7 bases line up with TRBD2. The CDR3 covers 13 residues. J was trimmed by 8 bases and V by 6 bases; bases with no gene match: 7. Germline CDR1 reads MNHNY; CDR2 reads SVGAGI (reference sequence). The DNA for the CDR3 is TGTGCCAGCAGCTCCGGGACTACCCATGAGCAGTTCTTC. Protein product: CASSSGTTHEQFF.

The chain joins TRBV5-1 to TRBJ2-1; 9 bases agree with TRBD2. Germline assignment: CDR1 SGHRS and CDR2 YFSETQ. The CDR3 sequence is 18 residues long. The V gene end was trimmed by 7 bases and the J gene end by 0 bases; junction bases not matched to a gene: 14. Here the CDR3 reads CASARATSGSASYNEQFF. The CDR3 nucleotides read TGCGCCAGCGCTAGGGCGACTAGCGGTTCCGCCTCCTACAATGAGCAGTTCTTC. Full variable domain (rest looked up from reference TRBV5-1 and TRBJ2-1): KAGVTQTPRYLIKTRGQQVTLSCSPISGHRSVSWYQQTPGQGLQFLFEYFSETQRNKGNFPGRFSGRQFSNSRSEMNVSTLELGDSALYLCASARATSGSASYNEQFFGPGTRLTVL.

As for this clone: Other DNA sequences from this sample encode an identical CDR3 as well. The V gene is TRBV9, the J gene TRBJ1-3; unclear D gene. This CDR3 spans 14 amino acids. Germline CDR1 is SGDLS and CDR2 is YYNGEE. V lost 4 bases and J lost 1, with 9 bases in between. The chain's CDR3 is CASSSRSSGNTIYF. The CDR3 DNA follows: TGTGCCAGCAGCTCCCGGTCTTCTGGAAACACCATATATTTT.

V gene TRBV16 combines with J gene TRBJ1-1; maybe TRBD1 (6 bases). CDR1 is KGHSY, CDR2 FQNENV, per germline. The CDR3 loop spans 15 amino acids. Trimming took 0 bases from V and 1 from J, leaving 9 bases between them. The CDR3 sequence: CASSQSMTGNTEAFF. Written as DNA, the CDR3 is TGTGCCAGCAGCCAATCTATGACAGGGAACACTGAAGCTTTCTTT.

This sequence joins TRBV10-3 and TRBJ2-5; TRBD1 matches at 7 bases. V shed 5 bases and J 1 base; nucleotides not matched to a gene: 4. This CDR3 region has 14 residues. CDR1 and CDR2 (germline): ENHRY, SYGVKD. The CDR3 nucleotides are TGTGCCATCAGTCCCGGGACAGCCCAAGAGACCCAGTACTTC. Encoded protein: CAISPGTAQETQYF.

The chain's CDR3 is CASSPPAGGLSTDTQYF. CDR3 sequence (DNA): TGTGCCAGCAGCCCCCCAGCGGGAGGGCTTTCCACAGATACGCAGTATTTT. The chain joins TRBV11-2 to TRBJ2-3; 10 positions match TRBD2. Trimming took 5 bases from V and 2 from J; bases not matched to a gene: 10. The CDR3 contains 17 residues. Germline CDR1 SGHAT, CDR2 FQNNGV.

The sample holds one count of this clone. This sequence joins TRBV10-3 and TRBJ2-7; TRBD1 might be the D (6 bases). Germline V gene lookup returns CDR1 ENHRY and CDR2 SYGVKD. This CDR3 spans 11 amino acids. Trimming shortened V by 4 bases and J by 7 bases, and 8 bases separated the two germline ends. CDR3 DNA: TGTGCCATCAGTGGGGGGCGGGAGCAGTACTTC. It codes for CAISGGREQYF.

As for this clone: The sample holds other DNA sequences that translate to the same CDR3. The chain recombines TRBV7-9 with TRBJ2-1; no definite D call. V was trimmed by 0 bases and J by 6 bases, leaving 3 bases between them. The V gene's germline CDR1 is SEHNR and CDR2 FQNEAQ (reference sequence). CDR3 length equals 12 residues. The CDR3 loop is CASSLAINEQFF. CDR3 nucleotide sequence: TGTGCCAGCAGCTTAGCTATCAATGAGCAGTTCTTC.